Sequencing of this TCR beta chain was carried out in a study of T cells in Graves' hyperthyroidism and ophthalmopathy. Researchers barred patients who had uncontrolled infection, other autoimmune disease, pregnancy or lactation. The source material, RNA transcripts, was used to amplify TCR beta CDR3 regions. The primer set for the first-round RT-PCR of the TCR CDR3 was HTBI. Via MiXCR, TCRdb re-called the multiplex PCR reads, giving one row per CDR3 protein. The data show approximately 200,000 distinct CDR3 sequences, with 15% to 20% seen just once and about 45% held by the top ten. The junction had 7 bases not matched to a gene; V was cut back by 3 bases and J by 8 bases. The CDR3 is 15 residues long. Germline V gene lookup returns CDR1 SGHDT and CDR2 YYEEEE.

The material sequenced was blood. The chain links TRBV5-6 to TRBJ2-2; 10 bases map to TRBD1. This receptor was identified in a man aged 40-50 years with Graves' hyperthyroidism. The CDR3 DNA sequence: TGTGCCAGCAGCTCGCGGACAGGGGGGATAGGGGAGCTGTTTTTT. It is translated as CASSSRTGGIGELFF.